The next 9 T cell receptor beta chains were all read from a single sample in a study of shared clonotypes between healthy human individuals. TCRdb keeps only in-frame clones here, not all; method: immunoSEQ multiplex PCR. This table holds roughly 600,000 clones, 95% to 98% found once. CD8 cells classed as naive were CD45RO-negative and positively selected for CCR7, excluding terminally differentiated effector memory CD45RA+ cells. The source material was naive CD8+ T cells sorted from blood. The receptors derive from a young man in good health.

The rearrangement links TRBV7-8 to TRBJ2-5, with 10 bases aligning to TRBD2. CDR1 SGHVS and CDR2 FQNEAQ come from the germline V gene. The CDR3 runs 16 residues. The V segment lost 4 bases and the J segment 0 bases; nucleotides outside the gene matches: 5. The CDR3 loop reads CASSSSGTSDQETQYF. CDR3 sequence (DNA): TGTGCCAGCAGCTCCTCCGGGACTAGCGACCAAGAGACCCAGTACTTC.

The CDR3 reads CASTPGLAGTYEQYF. CDR3 nucleotide sequence: TGTGCCTCGACCCCGGGTCTAGCGGGAACCTACGAGCAGTACTTC. The chain uses TRBV28 and TRBJ2-7; 9 positions match TRBD2. Germline CDR1 and CDR2: MDHEN and SYDVKM. After removal of 11 bases from V and 2 bases from J, the junction contained 13 bases not matched to a gene. CDR3 length: 15 amino acids.

This chain joins TRBV11-2 and TRBJ2-7; D remains ambiguous. The length of the CDR3 is 18 residues. V dropped 5 bases and J dropped 5 bases, with 28 bases sitting between them. Germline CDR1 and CDR2: SGHAT and FQNNGV. CDR3: CASSPYSTTIRYSNEQYF. Here the CDR3 DNA reads TGTGCCAGCAGCCCTTATTCAACCACCATCAGATACAGCAACGAGCAGTACTTC.

The chain has TRBV11-1 and TRBJ2-1; D is uncertain. The CDR3 runs to 12 residues. The germline V and J ends were trimmed by 5 bases and 10 bases, with 12 bases remaining between them. Germline lookup yields CDR1 SGHAT and CDR2 FQDESV (reference sequence). The CDR3 here is CASSQNSLEQFF. DNA for the CDR3: TGTGCCAGCAGCCAGAACTCCCTGGAGCAGTTCTTC.

The chain is built from TRBV9 and TRBJ1-2; D may be TRBD1 (6 bases). This CDR3 comprises 15 residues. V lost 0 bases, J lost 2 bases, and 11 bases lay in between. CDR1 is SGDLS and CDR2 is YYNGEE in the germline V gene. In DNA form, the CDR3 reads TGTGCCAGCAGCGTAGACCAGGGGTTCAACTATGGCTACACCTTC. It translates to CASSVDQGFNYGYTF.

CDR3 nucleotides: TGTGCCTGGGACCAGATCAGGGGGTCTGGGTATGGCTACACCTTC. Encoded protein: CAWDQIRGSGYGYTF. This chain uses TRBV30 with TRBJ1-2; 7 nucleotides line up with TRBD1. Trimming cost V 5 bases and J 5 bases; bases outside gene matches: 14. CDR3 length: 15 amino acids. Germline V gene lookup returns CDR1 GTSNPN and CDR2 SVGIG (reference sequence).

The chain couples TRBV30 to TRBJ2-7, with D hard to call. CDR1 is GTSNPN and CDR2 is SVGIG in the germline V gene (reference sequence). The V and J ends lost 3 bases and 6 bases respectively, with 12 bases between them. The CDR3 contains 12 residues. CDR3 nucleotide sequence: TGTGCCTGGAGAGTACGGATTCTCGAGCAGTACTTC. This translates into CAWRVRILEQYF.

The CDR3 sequence is CASSQETDYNEQFF. The CDR3 DNA reads as TGCGCCAGCAGCCAAGAAACAGATTACAATGAGCAGTTCTTC. This chain links TRBV4-1 with TRBJ2-1; D is unresolved. V shed 0 bases and J shed 4 bases, with 7 bases lying between them. In germline, CDR1 is MGHRA, CDR2 YSYEKL. The CDR3 runs to 14 residues.

This sequence joins TRBV5-3 and TRBJ1-5; D is perhaps TRBD1 (5 bases). TRBV5-3 is placed among ORFs of uncertain function. V was clipped by 4 bases and J by 3 bases, with 11 bases between them. The CDR3 sequence is 14 residues long. DNA for the CDR3: TGTGCCAGAAGCCACCGGGACCCCAATCAGCCCCAGCATTTT. Translation gives CARSHRDPNQPQHF.